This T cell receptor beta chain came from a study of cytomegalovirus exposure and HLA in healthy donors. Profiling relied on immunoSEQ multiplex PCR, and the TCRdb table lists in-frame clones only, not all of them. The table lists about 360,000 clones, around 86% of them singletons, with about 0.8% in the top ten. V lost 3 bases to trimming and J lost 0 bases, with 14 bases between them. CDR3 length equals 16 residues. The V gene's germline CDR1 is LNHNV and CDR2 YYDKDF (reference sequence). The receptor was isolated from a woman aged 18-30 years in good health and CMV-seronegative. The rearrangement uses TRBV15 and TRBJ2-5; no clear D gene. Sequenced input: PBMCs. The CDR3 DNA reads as TGTGCCACCAGCAGCAGTACAGTCCTGAACCAAGAGACCCAGTACTTC. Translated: CATSSSTVLNQETQYF.